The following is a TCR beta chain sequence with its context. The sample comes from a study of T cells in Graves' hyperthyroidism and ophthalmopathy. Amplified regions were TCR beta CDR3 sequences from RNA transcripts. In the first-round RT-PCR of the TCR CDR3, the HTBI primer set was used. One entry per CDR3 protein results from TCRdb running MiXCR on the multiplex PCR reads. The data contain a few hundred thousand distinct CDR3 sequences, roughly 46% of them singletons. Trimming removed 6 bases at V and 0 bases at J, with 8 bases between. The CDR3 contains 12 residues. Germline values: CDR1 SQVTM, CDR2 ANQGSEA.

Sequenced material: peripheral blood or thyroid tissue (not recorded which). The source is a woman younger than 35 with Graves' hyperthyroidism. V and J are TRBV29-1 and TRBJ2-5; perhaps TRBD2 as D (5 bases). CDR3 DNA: TGCAGCGTCCCGGACTACCAAGAGACCCAGTACTTC. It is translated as CSVPDYQETQYF.